One and the same sample provided the 25 T cell receptor beta chains below, sequenced in a study of cytomegalovirus exposure and HLA in healthy donors. 13 Jbeta primers and 60 Vbeta primers were used for the PCR. Repertoires were generated with immunoSEQ multiplex PCR, while TCRdb's copy carries only in-frame clones and drops some. The sample records 150,000 to 200,000 clones, about 87% being singletons. Sequencing input: PBMCs. These receptor sequences come from a woman between 18 and 29 years old in good health and CMV-seronegative.

The chain carries TRBV6-5 and TRBJ1-6, with D maybe TRBD1 (5 bases). V gave up 3 bases and J gave up 8 bases, with 11 bases separating them. Germline loops: CDR1 MNHEY, CDR2 SVGAGI. This CDR3 contains 14 residues. CDR3 protein: CASSYSPGDSPLHF. In DNA, the CDR3 is TGTGCCAGCAGTTATTCCCCGGGGGATTCACCCCTCCACTTT.

V usage is TRBV19 and J usage is TRBJ2-3, with 15 bases fitting TRBD2. V lost 7 bases and J lost 4; bases outside the gene matches: 3. The CDR3 is 15 amino acids. Germline values: CDR1 LNHDA, CDR2 SQIVND (reference sequence). The CDR3 nucleotides are TGTGCCAGTAATGGACTAGCGGGAGGGTCAGATACGCAGTATTTT. It specifies CASNGLAGGSDTQYF.

This clone was seen a single time. CDR3: CATSMGRTGGRSEQFF. The CDR3, as DNA: TGTGCCACCAGCATGGGAAGGACAGGGGGTAGGAGTGAGCAGTTCTTC. The chain links TRBV15 to TRBJ2-1; 10 bases are a match to TRBD1. The V gene end was trimmed by 4 bases and the J gene end by 9 bases; junction bases not matched to a gene: 12. Germline loops: CDR1 LNHNV, CDR2 YYDKDF (reference sequence). The CDR3 covers 16 residues.

On this clone itself: A junction end diverges from the germline sequence, so it may reflect a read error. The chain joins TRBV7-8 to TRBJ1-2; a possible D gene is TRBD1 (5 bases). This CDR3 spans 12 amino acids. Per the germline V gene, CDR1 is SGHVS and CDR2 is FQNEAQ. Here the CDR3 reads CASSSPTGGSAF. The CDR3 DNA follows: TGTGCCAGCAGCTCCCCTACAGGCGGCTCTGCCTTC.

This clone is a singleton in its sample. V is TRBV10-3 and J is TRBJ2-3, with 16 nucleotides matching TRBD2. Germline V gene sequence: CDR1 ENHRY, CDR2 SYGVKD. This CDR3 spans 17 amino acids. The V and J ends lost 8 bases and 0 bases, in that order; junction bases with no gene match: 5. In nucleotides, the CDR3 is TGTGCCATCGGCGGGGGACTAGCGGGAGGGAGCACAGATACGCAGTATTTT. Translation: CAIGGGLAGGSTDTQYF.

The J gene is TRBJ1-5, the V gene TRBV15, with D uncertain. The CDR3 is 15 residues long. CDR1 is LNHNV, CDR2 YYDKDF, per germline (reference sequence). V was clipped by 1 base and J by 1 base, with 8 bases between them. The CDR3, as DNA: TGTGCCACCAGCAGAGGCGGGCAAAGCAATCAGCCCCAGCATTTT. Its translation: CATSRGGQSNQPQHF. The variable domain in full, with the rest retrieved from reference TRBV15 and TRBJ1-5, is DAMVIQNPRYQVTQFGKPVTLSCSQTLNHNVMYWYQQKSSQAPKLLFHYYDKDFNNEADTPDNFQSRRPNTSFCFLDIRSPGLGDTAMYLCATSRGGQSNQPQHFGDGTRLSIL.

This clone was seen a single time. The rearrangement joins TRBV19 to TRBJ1-5, with 9 bases fitting TRBD1. Trimming took 3 bases from V and 4 from J; bases not matched to a gene: 4. The CDR3 covers 15 residues. CDR1 is LNHDA and CDR2 is SQIVND in the germline V gene (reference sequence). The CDR3 sequence: CASSMDRGRNQPQHF. The DNA of the CDR3 is TGTGCCAGTAGTATGGACAGGGGCAGGAATCAGCCCCAGCATTTT.

CDR3 loop: CASSPFDWPGAGELFF. As DNA, the CDR3 is TGTGCCAGCTCACCCTTCGACTGGCCGGGGGCCGGGGAGCTGTTTTTT. The gene calls are TRBV18 and TRBJ2-2; D perhaps matches TRBD2 (6 bases). The V end was cut by 3 bases, the J end by 6 bases, with 17 bases between. CDR1 is KGHSH, CDR2 LQKENI, per germline. The CDR3 contains 16 residues.

The chain links TRBV15 to TRBJ2-5, with 13 bases aligning to TRBD2. Trimming removed 3 bases from V and 5 bases from J; junction bases left unmatched: 15. The CDR3 is made up of 19 amino acids. Germline loops: CDR1 LNHNV, CDR2 YYDKDF (reference sequence). The CDR3 DNA is TGTGCCACCAGCAGCACACTAGCGGGAGGGCCAATATCTTTCGAGACCCAGTACTTC. It codes for CATSSTLAGGPISFETQYF.

This clone was seen a single time. This chain joins TRBV7-2 and TRBJ1-3; D gene uncertain. Per germline, CDR1 SGHTA and CDR2 FQGNSA. Trimming removed 5 bases at V and 0 bases at J, with 8 bases between. The CDR3 is 14 residues long. The CDR3 nucleotides read TGTGCCAGCAGCAGAGGAGGCTCTGGAAACACCATATATTTT. Its translation is CASSRGGSGNTIYF.

A single count supports this clone. The chain links TRBV9 to TRBJ2-7, with D possibly TRBD2 on 6 matching bases. The V end was cut by 2 bases, the J end by 1 base, with 10 bases between. The CDR3 has 14 amino acids. In germline, CDR1 is SGDLS, CDR2 YYNGEE. CDR3 loop: CASSVQAGSYEQYF. In DNA, the CDR3 is TGTGCCAGCAGCGTCCAGGCGGGGTCCTACGAGCAGTACTTC.

The rearrangement uses TRBV7-8 and TRBJ2-1; D possibly corresponds to TRBD2 (5 bases). CDR1 is SGHVS and CDR2 is FQNEAQ in the germline V gene. V dropped 8 bases and J dropped 4 bases, with 12 bases sitting between them. The length of the CDR3 is 13 residues. The CDR3 loop reads CASGESVYNEQFF. In DNA form, the CDR3 reads TGTGCCAGCGGGGAGTCCGTATACAATGAGCAGTTCTTC.

This clone was detected once. CDR3 sequence reads: CASSPPTGGRYEQYF. The CDR3 DNA reads as TGCGCCAGCAGCCCGCCGACAGGGGGTAGGTACGAGCAGTACTTC. V and J are TRBV5-1 and TRBJ2-5; 9 bases line up with TRBD1. The end of the DNA is better explained by TRBJ2-7, so the J call may be wrong. This CDR3 spans 15 amino acids. Germline CDR1 is SGHRS and CDR2 is YFSETQ.

The chain has TRBV25-1 and TRBJ1-6; tentative D call: TRBD1 (5 bases). This CDR3 comprises 14 residues. Trimming shortened V by 5 bases and J by 5 bases, and 10 bases separated the two germline ends. Germline CDR1 and CDR2: MGHDK and SYGVNS. CDR3 bases: TGTGCCAGCAGTTCTGAGACAGATAATTCACCCCTCCACTTT. It translates to CASSSETDNSPLHF.

The chain uses TRBV2 and TRBJ1-3; TRBD1 matches 8 bases. Germline V lookup: CDR1 SNHLY, CDR2 FYNNEI. This CDR3 is 14 amino acids long. V shed 6 bases, J shed 2 bases, and the junction held 3 bases outside the gene matches. CDR3 amino acids: CASRGQGAGNTIYF. Written as DNA, the CDR3 is TGTGCCAGCAGAGGACAGGGCGCTGGAAACACCATATATTTT.

The chain couples TRBV10-3 to TRBJ2-1, with 10 bases aligning to TRBD2. Germline-derived CDR1 and CDR2 are ENHRY and SYGVKD. The CDR3 is 15 residues long. The junction had 6 bases not matched to a gene; V was cut back by 10 bases and J by 0 bases. The CDR3 is CATWSGGASYNEQFF. The DNA for the CDR3 is TGTGCCACGTGGAGCGGGGGGGCCTCCTACAATGAGCAGTTCTTC.

This clone is a singleton in its sample. The V gene is TRBV7-8, the J gene TRBJ2-7; TRBD2 matches at 13 bases. V was pared by 3 bases and J by 2 bases, with 4 bases of the junction left unmatched. From germline, CDR1 is SGHVS and CDR2 FQNEAQ. The CDR3 sequence is 16 residues long. The CDR3 coding sequence is TGTGCCAGCAGCTTGGAGGGACTAGCGGGGACCTACGAGCAGTACTTC. Encoded protein: CASSLEGLAGTYEQYF.

This clone has just a few counts. This CDR3 reads CASSQREGYRGRNEQFF. The CDR3 DNA is TGCGCCAGCAGCCAAAGGGAGGGATACCGGGGCCGTAATGAGCAGTTCTTC. The rearrangement joins TRBV4-1 to TRBJ2-1, with 7 bases lining up with TRBD2. The V gene's germline CDR1 is MGHRA and CDR2 YSYEKL. V was clipped by 2 bases and J by 7 bases; unmatched bases: 14. The CDR3 is made up of 17 amino acids.

V usage is TRBV19 and J usage is TRBJ2-5; 8 bases are shared with TRBD2. Germline-derived CDR1 and CDR2 are LNHDA and SQIVND (reference sequence). The CDR3 contains 15 residues. Trimming took 3 bases from V and 5 from J; bases not matched to a gene: 8. The chain's CDR3 is CASSIASGGSETQYF. DNA for the CDR3: TGTGCCAGTAGTATTGCCAGCGGGGGCAGCGAGACCCAGTACTTC.

With regard to this clone: The junction departs from the called germline gene at one end, perhaps through a read error. The chain carries TRBV5-1 and TRBJ2-2, with 11 bases that match TRBD1. From germline, CDR1 is SGHRS and CDR2 YFSETQ. The CDR3 totals 16 residues. The chain's CDR3 is CASTLGTGGVSGELFF. The CDR3 nucleotides are TGCGCCAGCACCTTGGGGACAGGGGGTGTTTCCGGGGAGCTGTTTTTT.

This chain connects TRBV13 to TRBJ2-7; D ambiguous. Germline values: CDR1 PRHDT, CDR2 FYEKMQ (reference sequence). The CDR3 is made up of 14 amino acids. Trimming removed 5 bases from V and 2 bases from J, with 13 bases in between. In DNA form, the CDR3 reads TGTGCCAGCAGCCCCCTCGGTAGCCCCTACGAGCAGTACTTC. Translated: CASSPLGSPYEQYF.

The gene calls are TRBV5-1 and TRBJ1-2, with TRBD1 matching over 9 bases. From germline, CDR1 is SGHRS and CDR2 YFSETQ. There are 14 residues in the CDR3. Germline trimming cut 1 base from V and 6 bases from J; bases unmatched to any gene: 4. CDR3 coding DNA: TGCGCCAGCAGCTTGCCCGGGACAGGGAATGGCTACACCTTC. Its protein product is CASSLPGTGNGYTF.

V usage is TRBV5-1 and J usage is TRBJ2-3, with 10 bases matching TRBD1. CDR1 and CDR2 from the germline V gene are SGHRS and YFSETQ. The length of the CDR3 is 15 residues. J was trimmed by 3 bases and V by 4 bases; bases with no gene match: 5. CDR3 bases: TGCGCCAGCAGCCCCGGGACAGGGGTTACAGATACGCAGTATTTT. It specifies CASSPGTGVTDTQYF.

V gene TRBV27 combines with J gene TRBJ2-7; the D gene is possibly TRBD2 (6 bases). Trimming left V 2 bases short and J 3 bases short, with 8 bases between. CDR1 is MNHEY, CDR2 SMNVEV, per germline (reference sequence). This CDR3 is built from 13 residues. Here the CDR3 reads CASSLNSGYEQYF. CDR3 DNA sequence: TGTGCCAGCAGTTTAAATAGCGGCTACGAGCAGTACTTC.

The CDR3 DNA sequence: TGTGCCAGCAGTTTCCGGGAGGGCGGGACCCAGTACTTC. Amino acid sequence: CASSFREGGTQYF. The chain has TRBV27 and TRBJ2-5, with TRBD2 matching over 8 bases. With 3 bases clipped from V and 7 bases from J, the junction kept 4 bases outside the gene matches. This CDR3 has 13 amino acids. CDR1 MNHEY and CDR2 SMNVEV come from the germline V gene (reference sequence).